What follows describes a single T cell receptor (beta chain). Trimming cost V 0 bases and J 5 bases; bases outside gene matches: 5. Germline CDR1 LGHNA, CDR2 YSLEER. The CDR3 sequence is 15 residues long. Some clones are missing from TCRdb's copy, which holds only in-frame ones; the method was immunoSEQ multiplex PCR. The profile shows roughly 4,700 clones, approximately 97% of them singletons. The data were obtained in a study of naive CD8 T cells in extremely preterm neonates. Without labor or membrane rupture, elective cesareans at about 37-41 weeks supplied term cord blood. Pregnancies with fetal demise, active maternal HSV infection or known maternal HIV were excluded.

This TCR came from a newborn in good health. J is TRBJ2-7 and V is TRBV4-3; 9 bases are shared with TRBD2. The sample comprised naive CD8+ T cells from cord blood. The CDR3 DNA reads TGCGCCAGCAGCCAAGAGAGCGGGAGGATCAACGAGCAGTACTTC. Its protein is CASSQESGRINEQYF.